This T cell receptor (beta chain) was sequenced during a study of blood T cell repertoires in COVID-19. Study details: Material from acute and convalescent COVID-19 was sourced from the United States, Italy and Spain. In each case, the material was cDNA or gDNA derived from T cells, B-cell-depleted T cells, or PBMCs.

Authors' data handling: Using reference gene primer amplification, nucleated cell counts were estimated. Sequencing used immunoSEQ multiplex PCR; TCRdb keeps in-frame clones, though not all of them. The DNA was the basis for D and trimming; V, J and clone size are from that table. Of under 200,000 clones in the sample, around 83% were seen once. Seattle patient enrollment occurred during active infection, with longitudinal follow-up thereafter. CDR3 size: 13 residues. Germline-derived CDR1 and CDR2 are LNHNV and YYDKDF (reference sequence). The trim removed 4 bases at V and 5 bases at J, leaving 3 bases unmatched.

The TCR was taken from a woman aged 50 to 60 with COVID-19, enrolled during active disease. The V and J genes are TRBV15 and TRBJ1-2; TRBD1 agrees at 8 bases. Sequencing used peripheral blood. CDR3 DNA: TGTGCCACCAGCAAGACAGGGGAGTATGGCTACACCTTC. Amino acid sequence: CATSKTGEYGYTF.